This TCR beta chain stems from a study of tumor-infiltrating lymphocytes in primary liver carcinoma (dated by TCRdb to the late 2010s). For the study in its entirety: A few patients with histopathologically diagnosed primary liver carcinoma underwent surgical resection in China between November 2015 and March 2016. TCRbeta repertoire sequencing covered some 35 specimens from 5 patients: roughly 25 tumor regions, 5 adjacent noncancerous liver tissues and 5 peripheral blood samples. Tumors of the five patients were stage T1-T3 N0M0 with maximum diameters of roughly 4.2 to 11 cm. For each liver tumor, the study sampled five regions along with adjacent normal tissue and blood, and applied TCRbeta repertoire sequencing, expression microarrays and whole-exome sequencing. Hepatocellular carcinoma (four) or combined HCC and intrahepatic cholangiocarcinoma (one) was present in the five patients, who were three men and two women aged 30 to 69 years. High reproducibility was observed for the technical replicate repertoires, with mean shared-clone rates approximately 0.9 and correlation coefficients above 0.95. Roughly 3.5 to 8 million productive TCRbeta reads were obtained per sample, and no significant difference in read depth was found between tissue types. Overall study outcomes, separate from this receptor: Compared with blood, tumors had a significantly larger share of the repertoire taken up by the top 250 clones (p = 0.039). Only a few patients were included in the study, and the authors note that the findings should be validated in a larger study. Repertoire overlap was found to be higher between tumor regions (mean approximately 35%) than between tumor-adjacent (roughly 17%) or tumor-blood (around 14%) pairs, consistent with antigen-driven expansion. Since the samples were bulk and unsorted, there was no way to compare CD4+ and CD8+ T cell repertoires. Because only the TCR beta chain was sequenced and unpaired alpha chains were not captured, true repertoire diversity is likely underestimated.

Blood RNA was extracted from unsorted whole blood with TRIzol reagent; germline DNA came from the DNeasy Blood & Tissue kit. At the time of sampling, the patients had chronic HBV infection and had not received any treatment. Before surgery, 3 to 5 milliliters of peripheral blood were drawn into K2EDTA tubes. A constant-region primer and ProtoScript II reverse transcriptase were used to reverse-transcribe TCRbeta-specific cDNA from around 530 ng total RNA. Three nested multiplex PCR rounds, following a slightly modified ARM-PCR procedure, were used to build the TCRbeta libraries. The first two PCR rounds used multiplex TRBV1-TRBV30 forward primers with a Cbeta reverse primer, each for approximately 11 cycles. Sample barcodes and Illumina adapters were added in a final 25-cycle PCR using Deep VentR polymerase. Before sequencing, amplicons of 200-500 bp were gel-purified using a QIAquick gel extraction kit. An Illumina HiSeq 2500 was used to sequence the TCRbeta amplicons with 250-bp paired-end reads. The authors' analysis ran thus. Quality trimming of reads was performed with Trimmomatic v0.33, and paired reads were merged with FLASH v1.2.11 so that full CDR3 sequences could be recovered. V, D and J germline segments were assigned to the rearranged TCRbeta sequences by MiGEC v1.2.1b. Clonotype statistics, along with Shannon-Wiener diversity indices, were calculated using VDJtools v1.0.0. To cut down on sampling bias, every analysis after diversity analysis relied on just the 250 most abundant clonotypes from each sample. TCRdb applied fastp at Q25 and MiXCR to the public reads, then kept only in-frame beta chains. Every CDR3 protein is listed once, alongside the most common genes and DNA of its rows. TCRdb's processing, not the study's, gives the V and J calls here. The sample table records 310,000 or so distinct CDR3 sequences; around three fifths of these occur just once. Over 15% of the sample lies in the top ten.

The trim is 6 bases for V and 5 bases for J, with a gap of 14 bases between the germline ends. In the germline V gene, CDR1 corresponds to SQVTM and CDR2 to ANQGSEA. Measured from the cysteine to the phenylalanine, the CDR3 is 12 residues long. Just the 36-base CDR3 DNA is kept, in frame starting at base 1. With regard to this clonotype: The antigen this receptor binds is unknown. This may arise from a read error, as a much more abundant clone is one base away.

The rearranged chain carries TRBV29-1 and TRBJ2-7, and possibly TRBD2, on 5 matching bases. The origin of this receptor is a woman in her 30s with primary liver carcinoma and hepatitis B virus infection. Material for sequencing was peripheral blood. Read as DNA, the sequence is TGCAGCGTATACTCAGGAGGCGACGAGCAGTACTTC. The translation is CSVYSGGDEQYF.